A selection of T cell receptor beta chains follows, all from one sample in a study of T cells in Graves' hyperthyroidism and ophthalmopathy. TCRdb analysed the multiplex PCR reads with MiXCR anew, one entry per CDR3 protein. The top ten clones hold roughly 3% of a sample with around 600,000 distinct CDR3 sequences, roughly 15% of them seen once. The sequenced material came from blood. These receptors were taken from a woman aged 40 to 50 with Graves' ophthalmopathy. The CDR3 runs from the conserved cysteine through the conserved F or W. Fields, in order: clone size, V gene, J gene, D gene, CDR3 protein, CDR3 DNA. D genes are given only for firm matches. Rows give clone size only sometimes, using once, few, many, or a class for an expanded clone.

>many|TRBV12-3/TRBV12-4|TRBJ1-2|-
CASSSSRGVEGYTF
TGTGCCAGCAGTTCATCGAGGGGGGTCGAAGGCTACACCTTC
>few|TRBV5-6|TRBJ2-1|TRBD1
CASSLPGQGVFFGEQFF
TGTGCCAGCAGCTTACCGGGACAGGGGGTTTTTTTCGGTGAGCAGTTCTTC
>few|TRBV5-1|TRBJ2-1|-
CASSPAVFSYNEQFF
TGCGCCAGCAGCCCGGCGGTCTTTTCCTACAATGAGCAGTTCTTC
>-|TRBV2|TRBJ1-5|-
CASSEQGSRPQHF
TGTGCCAGCAGTGAACAGGGTTCTCGGCCCCAGCATTTT
>-|TRBV13|TRBJ1-2|TRBD1
CASSPRQGWLDNYGYTF
TGTGCCAGCAGCCCTAGACAGGGGTGGCTGGATAACTATGGCTACACCTTC
>many|TRBV12-3/TRBV12-4|TRBJ1-5|TRBD1
CASSWQGAWDSNQPQHF
TGTGCCAGCAGTTGGCAGGGGGCGTGGGATAGCAATCAGCCCCAGCATTTT
>few|TRBV27|TRBJ2-1|TRBD1
CASSLLGQGVGNEQFF
TGTGCCAGCAGTTTATTAGGTCAGGGGGTGGGAAATGAGCAGTTCTTC
>few|TRBV30|TRBJ2-1|TRBD2
CAWSTGGHEQFF
TGTGCCTGGAGTACGGGAGGTCATGAGCAGTTCTTC
>-|TRBV11-2|TRBJ2-1|-
CASSFTQEVYFEQFF
TGTGCCAGCAGCTTCACTCAGGAGGTCTATTTTGAGCAGTTCTTC
>many|TRBV7-9|TRBJ2-3|TRBD2
CASSFGLAGVDTQYF
TGTGCCAGCAGCTTCGGACTAGCGGGAGTAGATACGCAGTATTTT
>few|TRBV20-1|TRBJ1-4|-
CSASQALEKLFF
TGCAGTGCTAGCCAGGCGTTGGAAAAACTGTTTTTT
>many|TRBV18|TRBJ1-1|-
CASSPVMGRTEAFF
TGTGCCAGCTCACCCGTAATGGGACGCACTGAAGCTTTCTTT